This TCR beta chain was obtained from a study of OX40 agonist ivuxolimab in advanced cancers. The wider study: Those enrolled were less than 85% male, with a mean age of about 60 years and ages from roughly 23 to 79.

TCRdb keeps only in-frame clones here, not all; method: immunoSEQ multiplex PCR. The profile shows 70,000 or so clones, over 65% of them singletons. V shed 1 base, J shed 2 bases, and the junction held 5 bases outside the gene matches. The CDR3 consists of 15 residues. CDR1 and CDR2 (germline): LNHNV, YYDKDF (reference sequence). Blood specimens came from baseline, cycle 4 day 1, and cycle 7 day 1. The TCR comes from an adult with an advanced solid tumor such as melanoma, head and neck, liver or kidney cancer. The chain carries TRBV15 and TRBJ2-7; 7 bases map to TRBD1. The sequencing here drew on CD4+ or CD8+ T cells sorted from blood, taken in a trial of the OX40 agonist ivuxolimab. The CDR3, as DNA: TGTGCCACCAGCAGAGTGACAGGGAGACCCTACGAGCAGTACTTC. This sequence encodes CATSRVTGRPYEQYF.